Presented here are 21 T cell receptor beta chains from one specimen sequenced in a study of radiation and T cells in renal cell carcinoma. Time point in this sample: blood 2 weeks post-SBRT. Specified treatment: 15 Gy SBRT to primary tumor, nephrectomy 4 weeks later. TCRdb's copy holds only in-frame clones and misses some; the assay was immunoSEQ multiplex PCR. Of some 120,000 clones in the sample, around 81% were seen once. Sequences were derived from blood, sampled from a patient whose treatment included radiotherapy and nephrectomy. The source of these receptors is a man aged 50 or older with renal cell carcinoma.

V usage is TRBV28 and J usage is TRBJ2-3; tentatively, D is TRBD2 (5 bases). This CDR3 is built from 16 residues. The ends were cut back, 6 bases at V and 3 bases at J, with 19 bases in the middle. Germline CDR1 MDHEN, CDR2 SYDVKM. The CDR3 loop is CASSTSRGSPTDTQYF. For the CDR3, the DNA is TGTGCCAGCAGCACGTCACGAGGGAGTCCAACAGATACGCAGTATTTT.

This chain uses TRBV6-6 with TRBJ1-2; D is unclear. Germline V gene sequence: CDR1 MNHNY, CDR2 SVGAGI (reference sequence). The V gene lost 5 bases and the J gene lost 4 bases, with 14 bases spanning the gap. CDR3 length: 14 residues. The CDR3: CASSAGDGSYGYTF. In nucleotides, the CDR3 is TGTGCCAGCAGTGCCGGAGACGGATCCTATGGCTACACCTTC.

V usage is TRBV10-2 and J usage is TRBJ2-7, with D unresolved. Germline V gives CDR1 WSHSY, CDR2 SAAADI. V was pared by 3 bases and J by 4 bases, with 4 bases between. The CDR3 extends over 11 amino acids. CDR3 sequence: CASSDRYEQYF. Written as DNA, the CDR3 is TGCGCCAGCAGTGATCGTTACGAGCAGTACTTC.

This clone is a singleton in its sample. The V gene is TRBV10-2, the J gene TRBJ2-7; 9 bases fit TRBD1. CDR1 and CDR2 from the germline V gene are WSHSY and SAAADI. The V segment lost 6 bases and the J segment 5 bases; nucleotides outside the gene matches: 14. There are 16 residues in the CDR3. This chain's CDR3 is CASSVTPGQGPHEQYF. Written as DNA, the CDR3 is TGCGCCAGCAGCGTCACGCCGGGACAGGGACCCCACGAGCAGTACTTC.

This chain uses TRBV30 with TRBJ1-1, with D possibly being TRBD1 (5 bases). V gave up 3 bases and J gave up 0 bases, with 14 bases separating them. Germline assignment: CDR1 GTSNPN and CDR2 SVGIG (reference sequence). CDR3 length: 15 amino acids. CDR3 sequence (DNA): TGTGCCTGGAGGCCGACGGGACGGATGAACACTGAAGCTTTCTTT. Protein product: CAWRPTGRMNTEAFF.

The chain combines TRBV7-2 with TRBJ1-4; 10 positions match TRBD1. The V segment lost 5 bases and the J segment 8 bases; nucleotides outside the gene matches: 8. The germline gives CDR1 SGHTA, CDR2 FQGNSA. The CDR3 consists of 15 residues. This CDR3 reads CASSPRGTGDEKLFF. In DNA, the CDR3 is TGTGCCAGCAGCCCGAGAGGGACAGGGGACGAAAAACTGTTTTTT.

V and J are TRBV6-6 and TRBJ1-5; 8 nucleotides match TRBD1. V shed 6 bases and J 2 bases; nucleotides not matched to a gene: 6. The CDR3 totals 15 residues. Germline V lookup: CDR1 MNHNY, CDR2 SVGAGI (reference sequence). The CDR3 loop reads CASRWTGLGNQPQHF. CDR3 bases: TGTGCCAGCAGGTGGACAGGGCTGGGCAATCAGCCCCAGCATTTT.

The chain carries TRBV5-1 and TRBJ2-1; 8 nucleotides match TRBD2. Germline V gene sequence: CDR1 SGHRS, CDR2 YFSETQ. This CDR3 is 16 amino acids long. With V trimmed by 2 bases and J by 6 bases, 10 bases remained unmatched. In DNA form, the CDR3 reads TGCGCCAGCAGCTTACCAGCGGGGGTGGGGATCAATGAGCAGTTCTTC. As protein: CASSLPAGVGINEQFF.

The rearrangement uses TRBV28 and TRBJ2-7; D is possibly TRBD1 (5 bases). CDR3 length: 12 amino acids. Germline lookup yields CDR1 MDHEN and CDR2 SYDVKM. V was cut by 5 bases and J by 3 bases, with 8 bases left in between. CDR3 DNA: TGTGCCAGCAGTCACGACAGCTACGAGCAGTACTTC. Protein product: CASSHDSYEQYF.

This clone has just a few counts. The chain couples TRBV28 to TRBJ1-6; no reliable D call. V shed 2 bases and J shed 10 bases, with 6 bases lying between them. The CDR3 has 12 residues. The germline V gene encodes CDR1 MDHEN and CDR2 SYDVKM. The CDR3 is CASSLGQSPLHF. The CDR3 DNA reads as TGTGCCAGCAGTTTAGGCCAATCACCCCTCCACTTT.

The rearrangement links TRBV30 to TRBJ1-2, with unresolved D. Germline CDR1 and CDR2: GTSNPN and SVGIG (reference sequence). V was trimmed by 0 bases and J by 3 bases, leaving 8 bases between them. This CDR3 comprises 13 residues. In DNA form, the CDR3 reads TGTGCCTGGAGTGTTCTTGTATACTATGGCTACACCTTC. Amino acids: CAWSVLVYYGYTF.

J is TRBJ2-3 and V is TRBV9, with unresolved D. The V gene's germline CDR1 is SGDLS and CDR2 YYNGEE. The CDR3 totals 12 residues. With 4 bases removed from V and 8 bases from J, the gap between germline ends came to 11 bases. CDR3 bases: TGTGCCAGCAGCAGGCCGGGTAGTACGCAGTATTTT. Its protein is CASSRPGSTQYF. Full variable domain (rest looked up from reference TRBV9 and TRBJ2-3): DSGVTQTPKHLITATGQRVTLRCSPRSGDLSVYWYQQSLDQGLQFLIQYYNGEERAKGNILERFSAQQFPDLHSELNLSSLELGDSALYFCASSRPGSTQYFGPGTRLTVL.

This sequence joins TRBV6-5 and TRBJ1-2, with TRBD1 identical over 7 bases. Germline lookup yields CDR1 MNHEY and CDR2 SVGAGI. V shed 2 bases and J 4 bases; nucleotides not matched to a gene: 7. The CDR3 is made up of 15 amino acids. The DNA for the CDR3 is TGTGCCAGCAGTTACAGGCAGGGGGTGGGCTATGGCTACACCTTC. Translating gives CASSYRQGVGYGYTF.

The chain is built from TRBV15 and TRBJ2-7; D unclear. This CDR3 has 13 residues. The V end lost 5 bases, the J end lost 0 bases, and 8 bases lay between the germline ends. Germline V gene sequence: CDR1 LNHNV, CDR2 YYDKDF (reference sequence). DNA for the CDR3: TGTGCCACCAGCGCAGCCAGCTCCTACGAGCAGTACTTC. Protein sequence: CATSAASSYEQYF.

V is TRBV10-1 and J is TRBJ1-5; TRBD1 is a possible D gene (6 bases). There are 15 residues in the CDR3. Per germline, CDR1 WNHNN and CDR2 SYGVQD (reference sequence). V was clipped by 6 bases and J by 1 base, with 13 bases between them. The CDR3 is CASRARGWSNQPQHF. CDR3 bases: TGCGCCAGCAGAGCCAGGGGTTGGAGCAATCAGCCCCAGCATTTT.

In nucleotides, the CDR3 is TGTGCCAGCGGAACCGGGGGCGGGAAGGCCCAGTACTTC. Its translation is CASGTGGGKAQYF. The chain couples TRBV6-6 to TRBJ2-5, with D perhaps matching TRBD1 or TRBD2 (6 bases each). The CDR3 runs 13 residues. Trimming removed 8 bases at V and 9 bases at J, with 19 bases between. Per germline, CDR1 MNHNY and CDR2 SVGAGI (reference sequence).

The chain is built from TRBV2 and TRBJ2-7, with D perhaps matching TRBD1 (5 bases). Germline values: CDR1 SNHLY, CDR2 FYNNEI. Trimming cost V 7 bases and J 4 bases, with 11 bases left between them. This CDR3 has 12 amino acids. The CDR3 sequence is CASNRQPYEQYF. The CDR3, as DNA: TGTGCCAGCAACAGGCAACCTTACGAGCAGTACTTC. The full variable domain, in which reference TRBV2 and TRBJ2-7 provide the parts outside the CDR3, is EPEVTQTPSHQVTQMGQEVILRCVPISNHLYFYWYRQILGQKVEFLVSFYNNEISEKSEIFDDQFSVERPDGSNFTLKIRSTKLEDSAMYFCASNRQPYEQYFGPGTRLTVT.

This chain links TRBV4-2 with TRBJ1-6; D gene ambiguous. The CDR3 contains 14 residues. Germline assignment: CDR1 LGHNA and CDR2 YNFKEQ. The germline V and J ends were trimmed by 0 bases and 13 bases, with 13 bases remaining between them. CDR3 sequence reads: CASSQDLEGWPLHF. CDR3 in DNA: TGTGCCAGCAGCCAAGATCTGGAGGGCTGGCCCCTCCACTTT.

Concerning this clone: This clone may be a read error of a much larger clone one base away. J is TRBJ2-3 and V is TRBV6-5, with D perhaps being TRBD1 or TRBD2 (5 bases each). This CDR3 has 13 amino acids. Germline CDR1 and CDR2: MNHEY and SVGAGI. In nucleotides, the CDR3 is TGTGCCAGCAGTTCCGGGACCCTGGATATGCAGTATTTT. Translation gives CASSSGTLDMQYF.

V gene TRBV29-1 combines with J gene TRBJ2-3; D may match TRBD1 or TRBD2 (5 bases each). CDR3 length: 14 amino acids. Germline V lookup: CDR1 SQVTM, CDR2 ANQGSEA. V was trimmed by 1 base and J by 0 bases, leaving 8 bases between them. The CDR3 DNA is TGCAGCGTTGAAGGGGGGATAAGCACAGATACGCAGTATTTT. It codes for CSVEGGISTDTQYF.

With regard to this clone: The same CDR3 can be traced to other DNA sequences in this sample. The V and J genes are TRBV7-2 and TRBJ2-3, with 8 positions matching TRBD2. The CDR3 runs to 15 residues. The J segment lost 2 bases and the V segment lost 1 base, leaving 2 bases of the junction unmatched. Germline V CDR1 and CDR2: SGHTA, FQGNSA. The CDR3 coding sequence is TGTGCCAGCAGCTTAGTCGGGGGGGACACAGATACGCAGTATTTT. Residues: CASSLVGGDTDTQYF.